The 4 T cell receptor beta chains in this list originate from one sample, sequenced in a study of shared clonotypes between healthy human individuals. TCRdb's table, derived via immunoSEQ multiplex PCR, lists solely in-frame clones and lacks some. Here the sample spans about 1 million clones, around 75% being singletons. Sequencing was done on a sample of memory CD4+ T cells sorted from blood. Subset meaning: CD45RA-negative fraction. These receptors came from a man aged 18 to 29 in good health.

The chain combines TRBV30 with TRBJ1-3; D perhaps matches TRBD1 (5 bases). Germline CDR1 GTSNPN, CDR2 SVGIG (reference sequence). The CDR3 contains 13 residues. V was cut by 7 bases and J by 0 bases, with 10 bases left in between. The chain's CDR3 is CALGRGSGNTIYF. CDR3 nucleotide sequence: TGTGCCTTGGGGAGGGGCTCTGGAAACACCATATATTTT.

The chain employs TRBV30 and TRBJ1-4, with TRBD1 matching over 9 bases. J gave up 0 bases and V 3 bases, and 8 bases lay outside the gene matches. Germline loops: CDR1 GTSNPN, CDR2 SVGIG (reference sequence). The CDR3 extends over 17 amino acids. CDR3 sequence reads: CAWRSGTGSATNEKLFF. As DNA, the CDR3 is TGTGCCTGGAGATCCGGGACAGGGAGTGCAACTAATGAAAAACTGTTTTTT. Looking up the rest from reference TRBV30 and TRBJ1-4 gives the full variable domain: SQTIHQWPATLVQPVGSPLSLECTVEGTSNPNLYWYRQAAGRGLQLLFYSVGIGQISSEVPQNLSASRPQDRQFILSSKKLLLSDSGFYLCAWRSGTGSATNEKLFFGSGTQLSVL.

This clone was counted many times. The chain has TRBV19 and TRBJ1-6; D is unresolved. Germline loops: CDR1 LNHDA, CDR2 SQIVND (reference sequence). This CDR3 region has 17 residues. Trimming shortened V by 5 bases and J by 10 bases, and 24 bases separated the two germline ends. The CDR3 protein is CASSPATGGAGQSPLHF. DNA for the CDR3: TGTGCCAGTAGTCCAGCGACCGGAGGTGCAGGCCAATCACCCCTCCACTTT.

The chain is built from TRBV11-3 and TRBJ2-3, with a weak D call TRBD1 (6 bases). The CDR3 has 14 residues. CDR1 is SGHNT and CDR2 is YENEEA in the germline V gene. The V end lost 3 bases, the J end lost 2 bases, and 9 bases lay between the germline ends. CDR3 DNA: TGTGCCAGCAGCTTGGGGGCCTCCACAGATACGCAGTATTTT. Its protein product is CASSLGASTDTQYF.